Here is one T cell receptor beta chain with its context. This clone is a singleton in its sample. Its cognate antigen has yet to be identified. Per-nucleotide qualities are absent, and no much larger clonotype sits a single base away. Donors were healthy HIV-negative adults with no recently reported acute infections or vaccinations. Every donor was a Caucasian adult living in Nashville, Tennessee, USA. Magnetic negative selection was used to enrich CD4+ T cells, after which naive cells were positively selected on CD45RA and the negative fraction became the memory subset. Blood was collected by leukapheresis, and PBMCs were isolated by Ficoll-Histopaque density gradient centrifugation and then cryopreserved in liquid nitrogen vapor phase. Analytical flow cytometry was used to check the purity and quantity of every magnetically sorted T cell population. Each sorted fraction had its genomic DNA isolated and then quantified by UV absorbance on a Nanodrop 2000c.

V gives up 2 bases and J gives up 0 bases, and the segment between their germline ends measures 8 bases. The CDR3 goes from the cysteine to the phenylalanine over 15 residues. Left in the record is the CDR3 DNA by itself, 45 bases read in frame from the first base. Taken from the germline V gene, the CDR1 and CDR2 loops are SGHRS and YFSETQ. Using the deep immunoSEQ assay, multiplex PCR amplified TCR CDR3 regions from genomic DNA. Extracted genomic DNA from each cell subset was distributed evenly across all wells of several immunoSEQ 96-well plates, and each plate was treated as a replicate. For sorted subsets, approximately 190 ng genomic DNA, equal to about 30,000 T cell genomes, was loaded into each replicate PCR. Purified libraries were measured with a Qubit 3.0 fluorometer, size-checked on a Bioanalyzer 2100, and measured again with the KAPA Library Quantification kit. Every immunoSEQ 96-well plate was sequenced on a separate single-read 150-cycle Illumina NextSeq 550 flow cell. The published analysis was carried out like this. Because only junctional sequences without quality scores were contained in the immunoSEQ output, filtering matching that applied to full-length reads could not be performed. Sequences were annotated with PyIR, a Python wrapper for IgBLAST v1.9, and V/J genes and CDR3 were assigned using IMGT germline references. Reads were filtered out if the reads had weak V/J assignments (E-value above 1e-6), no CDR3, stop codons, out-of-frame junctions, or ambiguous translated residues. V3J clonotypes were defined as sequences sharing an identical inferred V gene, J gene, and CDR3 amino acid sequence. Percentage overlap between repertoires was calculated by dividing the number of shared unique clonotypes by the size of the smaller repertoire. Three approaches were used to assess repertoire richness: RTK rarefaction, the Chao1 estimator, and Recon v2.1 estimates of unobserved clonotypes. Generation probabilities were computed with OLGA for all TCRbeta clonotypes obtained by the gDNA method from four donors. TCRdb limited this immuneACCESS table to in-frame rearrangements with V and J called. A share of clones is missing; checked studies link under half to unresolved V genes, and the rest is unexplained. Clone size and V and J calls were adopted from that table, with D and trimming inferred from the DNA. For this sample there are more than 2 million clones; roughly 95% appear just once. 0.13% of the sample rests with the top ten.

The data were obtained in a study of shared clonotypes between healthy human individuals (dated by TCRdb to 2020 to 2021). Some background on the complete study: The cohort comprised two women and three men aged 18 to 49 years. Leukapheresis yielded between about 0.94 and 9.5 billion PBMCs per donor. Per donor, three plates each were used for CD4 naive and CD4 memory, two for CD8 naive, and one for CD8 memory. Libraries were prepared and TCR repertoires were sequenced by different laboratories using diverse techniques, in order to increase sequencing depth and limit assay-specific biases. To estimate repertoire size and how much clonotype sharing occurs between individuals, the study deeply sequenced the blood TCR repertoires of several healthy adults. The paper's findings and limits, for the study overall: Across a handful of donors, roughly 5.4% of naive CD4, 3% to 4% of naive CD8, 2.3% of memory CD4, and approximately 0.4% of memory CD8 clonotypes were shared. Compared with non-shared clonotypes, the clonotypes found in all four sorted-subset donors had higher generation probabilities. Sampling was restricted to blood, and TCR repertoires in tissues likely differ from the TCR repertoires found in blood. Incomplete sequencing was indicated by rarefaction of sorted-subset datasets, despite the large sequencing depth. Based on pairwise subsampling, the degree of clonotype sharing among donors was expected to be affected by sequencing depth. Naive subsets generally had larger estimated clonotype richness than memory subsets did. Because the study included only a small number of donors, the genetic and exposure-history diversity represented was limited.

This TCR was sampled from a man younger than 30 in good health. The sequencing input was naive CD4+ T cells sorted from blood. Per the publication, the cell subset or site label means: CD45RA+ positively selected. In this chain, TRBV5-1 is recombined with TRBJ2-2, with no reliable assignment of the D segment. The nucleotide sequence reads TGCGCCAGCAGCTTCACCAGTCCGAACACCGGGGAGCTGTTTTTT. This codes for CASSFTSPNTGELFF.